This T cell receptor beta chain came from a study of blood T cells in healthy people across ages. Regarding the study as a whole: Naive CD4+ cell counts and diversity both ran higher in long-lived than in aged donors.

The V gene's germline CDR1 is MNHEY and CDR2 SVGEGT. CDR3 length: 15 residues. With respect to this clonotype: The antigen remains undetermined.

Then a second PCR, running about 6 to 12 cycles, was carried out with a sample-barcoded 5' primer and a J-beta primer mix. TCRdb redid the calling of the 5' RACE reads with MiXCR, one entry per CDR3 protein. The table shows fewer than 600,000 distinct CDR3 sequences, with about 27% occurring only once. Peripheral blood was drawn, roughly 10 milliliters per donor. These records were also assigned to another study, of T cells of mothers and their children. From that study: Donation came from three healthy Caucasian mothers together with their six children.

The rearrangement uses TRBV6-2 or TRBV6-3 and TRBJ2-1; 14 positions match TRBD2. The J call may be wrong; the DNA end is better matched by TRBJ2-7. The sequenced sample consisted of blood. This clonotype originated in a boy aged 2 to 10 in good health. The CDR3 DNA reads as TGTGCCAGCAGTTCAGGGACTAGCGGGAGAGGTGAGCAGTACTTC. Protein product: CASSSGTSGRGEQYF.